This T cell receptor beta chain was documented in a study of cytomegalovirus exposure and HLA in healthy donors. The validation cohort, a group of some 120 subjects, included the donors and was separate from the roughly 620-subject first cohort. This clone was recorded once. The antigen is unknown. Whole-study findings and limits: The authors enumerated around 150 TCR beta chains as linked to cytomegalovirus. TCR sequences were mostly rare, though some public TCRs occurred in many donors. Reportedly, diagnosis of cytomegalovirus status by the classifier showed high specificity and sensitivity.

The assay was immunoSEQ multiplex PCR, and TCRdb's table has in-frame clones only and misses some. The repertoire holds approximately 280,000 clones, about 86% seen once, with roughly 0.99% in the top ten. V trimming: 2 bases; J trimming: 5 bases; junction bases outside the gene matches: 3. The CDR3 contains 14 residues. Germline lookup yields CDR1 SGHVS and CDR2 FQNEAQ. The V call is TRBV7-8, the J call TRBJ2-7, with TRBD1 matching over 10 bases. Source material: PBMCs. This clonotype was obtained from a woman younger than 35 in good health and CMV-seronegative. DNA for the CDR3: TGTGCCAGCAGCTTACGGGACAGGGGCCACGAGCAGTACTTC. It codes for CASSLRDRGHEQYF.